Each of the 21 T cell receptor beta chains below was sequenced from the same sample in a study of human T cells and chemical hapten exposure. Time point noted: pre-sensitization, week 0. Stated treatment: therapeutic diphenylcyclopropenone sensitization with weekly scalp DPC. In TCRdb, the RACE reads were re-called with MiXCR into one record per CDR3 protein. Of 60,000 to 75,000 distinct CDR3 sequences listed, 6.7% were seen once; the top ten hold 1.5% to 2%. The specimen was whole blood, collected in connection with sensitization to the hapten diphenylcyclopropenone (DPC). These receptor sequences come from a woman in her twenties or thirties with alopecia areata. Some clones in this sample may be carry-over from other donors' samples.

This clonotype was picked up many times. The chain has TRBV29-1 and TRBJ1-1, with 11 bases that match TRBD1. Germline V gene sequence: CDR1 SQVTM, CDR2 ANQGSEA. The CDR3 sequence is 13 residues long. V gave up 6 bases and J gave up 5 bases; unmatched junction bases: 5. Here the CDR3 DNA reads TGCAGCGTGAGGACAGGGGGCATGACTGAAGCTTTCTTT. Protein sequence: CSVRTGGMTEAFF.

This clonotype has a count of ten or more. The chain employs TRBV12-3 or TRBV12-4 and TRBJ2-7; D remains unclear. With 3 bases removed from V and 4 bases from J, the gap between germline ends came to 10 bases. CDR3 length equals 13 residues. The chain's CDR3 is CASSFGPSYEQYF. DNA of the CDR3: TGTGCCAGCAGTTTTGGGCCGAGTTACGAGCAGTACTTC.

This clonotype came up many times. This chain uses TRBV12-3 or TRBV12-4 with TRBJ1-2; weak D call: TRBD1 (5 bases). This CDR3 has 16 residues. Trimming took 4 bases from V and 1 from J, leaving 16 bases between them. The chain's CDR3 is CASSSLDKQLNYGYTF. DNA of the CDR3: TGTGCCAGCAGTTCCCTGGACAAGCAACTTAACTATGGCTACACCTTC.

This clonotype was seen ten or more times. J is TRBJ1-2 and V is TRBV5-1, with 7 bases lining up with TRBD1. After removal of 4 bases from V and 0 bases from J, the junction contained 12 bases not matched to a gene. The CDR3 extends over 17 amino acids. Per the germline V gene, CDR1 is SGHRS and CDR2 is YFSETQ. CDR3 amino acids: CASSTTFPGGPNYGYTF. The CDR3 DNA reads TGCGCCAGCAGCACTACCTTCCCAGGGGGTCCTAACTATGGCTACACCTTC.

In its sample, this clonotype was seen many times. The gene calls are TRBV7-8 and TRBJ1-2; a possible D gene is TRBD1 (5 bases). The germline V gene encodes CDR1 SGHVS and CDR2 FQNEAQ. This CDR3 spans 15 amino acids. Trimming took off 1 base at V and 0 bases at J, with 9 bases between the two ends. CDR3 DNA sequence: TGTGCCAGCAGCTTAGGGGGCTCCACTAACTATGGCTACACCTTC. It specifies CASSLGGSTNYGYTF. Variable domain in full (rest from reference TRBV7-8 and TRBJ1-2): GAGVSQSPRYKVAKRGQDVALRCDPISGHVSLFWYQQALGQGPEFLTYFQNEAQLDKSGLPSDRFFAERPEGSVSTLKIQRTQQEDSAVYLCASSLGGSTNYGYTFGSGTRLTVV.

This clonotype was recorded at least ten times. This chain joins TRBV6-6 and TRBJ2-7, with 7 bases identical to TRBD1. The CDR3 is 13 amino acids. Germline V CDR1 and CDR2: MNHNY, SVGAGI (reference sequence). V trimming: 11 bases; J trimming: 6 bases; junction bases outside the gene matches: 13. CDR3 residues: CACRGQATREQYF. DNA of the CDR3: TGTGCCTGCCGCGGACAGGCCACCCGCGAGCAGTACTTC.

This clonotype occurred many times. V gene TRBV30 combines with J gene TRBJ2-7; 8 bases align to TRBD2. CDR1 is GTSNPN, CDR2 SVGIG, per germline (reference sequence). The CDR3 is 13 residues long. Losses at the gene ends were 3 bases for V and 7 bases for J; bases not matched to a gene: 8. CDR3 bases: TGTGCCTGGAGCGTAGCGGGGCCGGGGGAGCAGTACTTC. It yields the protein CAWSVAGPGEQYF.

This clonotype was found many times. The V gene is TRBV2, the J gene TRBJ1-5; tentative D call: TRBD1 (5 bases). Per the germline V gene, CDR1 is SNHLY and CDR2 is FYNNEI. The CDR3 sequence is 14 residues long. Trimming left V 4 bases short and J 0 bases short, with 7 bases between. The chain's CDR3 is CASSGRDSNQPQHF. The DNA for the CDR3 is TGTGCCAGCAGTGGCAGGGATAGCAATCAGCCCCAGCATTTT.

This clonotype appeared many times. This chain connects TRBV20-1 to TRBJ2-1, with 9 bases identical to TRBD1. CDR1 DFQATT and CDR2 SNEGSKA come from the germline V gene (reference sequence). The CDR3 covers 16 residues. J gave up 9 bases and V 0 bases, and 12 bases lay outside the gene matches. The CDR3 nucleotides read TGCAGTGCTAGAGAGCCACCTGTACAGGGGGCAGGTGAGCAGTTCTTC. Amino acid sequence: CSAREPPVQGAGEQFF.

This clonotype was detected many times. The chain has TRBV20-1 and TRBJ2-3; possibly TRBD1 for D (5 bases). The germline V and J ends were trimmed by 6 bases and 5 bases, with 9 bases remaining between them. From germline, CDR1 is DFQATT and CDR2 SNEGSKA (reference sequence). The CDR3 spans 11 residues. CDR3 sequence reads: CSAVRGDTQYF. The CDR3 DNA reads as TGCAGTGCGGTTAGGGGAGATACGCAGTATTTT.

This clonotype has a handful of counts. V usage is TRBV6-2 or TRBV6-3 and J usage is TRBJ1-2, with D perhaps TRBD1 (6 bases). The V gene lost 4 bases and the J gene lost 4 bases, with 7 bases spanning the gap. The V gene's germline CDR1 is MNHEY and CDR2 SVGEGT. CDR3 length equals 12 residues. This CDR3 reads CASSSGVYGYTF. CDR3 nucleotide sequence: TGTGCCAGCAGTTCAGGGGTCTATGGCTACACCTTC.

This clonotype was found many times. The chain combines TRBV19 with TRBJ1-5; possible D gene TRBD1, 5 bases. V lost 10 bases and J 4 bases, leaving 14 bases between the germline ends. Germline V gene lookup returns CDR1 LNHDA and CDR2 SQIVND (reference sequence). The CDR3 consists of 13 residues. In DNA form, the CDR3 reads TGTGCCACCGCCGTTGGGGGAAATCAGCCCCAGCATTTT. Translated, it gives CATAVGGNQPQHF. Based on the CDR3 plus reference TRBV19 and TRBJ1-5, the full variable domain is DGGITQSPKYLFRKEGQNVTLSCEQNLNHDAMYWYRQDPGQGLRLIYYSQIVNDFQKGDIAEGYSVSREKKESFPLTVTSAQKNPTAFYLCATAVGGNQPQHFGDGTRLSIL.

Many counts were recorded for this clonotype. The chain combines TRBV3-1 with TRBJ2-7; 9 nucleotides line up with TRBD1. The CDR3 length is 13 residues. The V gene's germline CDR1 is LGHDT and CDR2 YNNKEL (reference sequence). V shed 4 bases and J 5 bases; nucleotides not matched to a gene: 3. CDR3 in amino acids: CASSRTGVDEQYF. CDR3 DNA sequence: TGTGCCAGCAGCCGGACAGGGGTAGACGAGCAGTACTTC.

This clonotype has a handful of counts. J is TRBJ2-1 and V is TRBV18, with 10 bases matching TRBD1. J lost 5 bases, V lost 4 bases, and 11 bases had no gene match. The CDR3 has 17 amino acids. Germline CDR1 reads KGHSH; CDR2 reads LQKENI. The CDR3 DNA reads TGTGCCAGCTCACGTCCTGATACGGGACAGGGGAACAATGAGCAGTTCTTC. Translated, it gives CASSRPDTGQGNNEQFF. Complete variable domain (other parts from reference TRBV18 and TRBJ2-1): NAGVMQNPRHLVRRRGQEARLRCSPMKGHSHVYWYRQLPEEGLKFMVYLQKENIIDESGMPKERFSAEFPKEGPSILRIQQVVRGDSAAYFCASSRPDTGQGNNEQFFGPGTRLTVL.

The chain recombines TRBV20-1 with TRBJ2-7; TRBD2 matches at 15 bases. J lost 6 bases, V lost 6 bases, and 12 bases had no gene match. The length of the CDR3 is 16 residues. CDR1 is DFQATT and CDR2 is SNEGSKA in the germline V gene (reference sequence). In DNA, the CDR3 is TGCAGTGCCCTAAGGACTAGCGGGGGGGCTACGGGCGAGCAGTACTTC. This encodes CSALRTSGGATGEQYF.

The rearrangement uses TRBV7-9 and TRBJ2-3, with TRBD2 matching 9 bases. V was clipped by 5 bases and J by 6 bases; unmatched bases: 18. The CDR3 covers 18 residues. CDR1 is SEHNR, CDR2 FQNEAQ, per germline (reference sequence). CDR3 coding DNA: TGTGCCAGCAGCCAACTCCTCTTTGGCGGGGGGGACCTGGATACGCAGTATTTT. It encodes CASSQLLFGGGDLDTQYF.

This clonotype was counted ten times or more. The J gene is TRBJ2-3, the V gene TRBV30, with 9 bases lining up with TRBD2. V gave up 4 bases and J gave up 1 base; unmatched junction bases: 0. Germline V gene data show CDR1 as GTSNPN and CDR2 as SVGIG (reference sequence). The CDR3 spans 13 residues. The CDR3, as DNA: TGTGCCTGGATAGCGGGGGGCACAGATACGCAGTATTTT. Protein sequence: CAWIAGGTDTQYF.

This clonotype was recorded many times. The V call is TRBV28, the J call TRBJ1-4; 9 nucleotides match TRBD1. This CDR3 comprises 16 residues. Germline V CDR1 and CDR2: MDHEN, SYDVKM. V shed 4 bases, J shed 10 bases, and the junction held 13 bases outside the gene matches. The CDR3 nucleotides read TGTGCCAGCAGTTCGAATTGGGGACAGGGCGCAAGAAAACTGTTTTTT. Amino acid sequence: CASSSNWGQGARKLFF.

This clonotype was picked up many times. The rearrangement joins TRBV5-1 to TRBJ1-6; D is perhaps TRBD1 (5 bases). The CDR3 sequence is 16 residues long. Germline-derived CDR1 and CDR2 are SGHRS and YFSETQ. Trimming removed 4 bases at V and 2 bases at J, with 13 bases between. The CDR3: CASSLAQGPYNSPLHF. The CDR3 DNA sequence: TGCGCCAGCAGCCTTGCTCAGGGCCCCTATAATTCACCCCTCCACTTT.

This clonotype was counted many times. This chain connects TRBV3-1 to TRBJ2-1; D uncertain. V gave up 1 base and J gave up 3 bases, with 10 bases separating them. CDR1 is LGHDT, CDR2 YNNKEL, per germline (reference sequence). The CDR3 totals 15 residues. This chain's CDR3 is CASSQGNRFYNEQFF. The CDR3 coding sequence is TGTGCCAGCAGCCAAGGTAACCGATTCTACAATGAGCAGTTCTTC.

Many counts were recorded for this clonotype. The chain links TRBV6-6 to TRBJ1-6, with D possibly matching TRBD1 (5 bases). The V gene's germline CDR1 is MNHNY and CDR2 SVGAGI (reference sequence). The CDR3 covers 19 residues. V lost 6 bases to trimming and J lost 0 bases, with 21 bases between them. DNA for the CDR3: TGTGCCAGCAGGAGCCTAGGGACTCCCGGTAGCTCCTATAATTCACCCCTCCACTTT. Translated: CASRSLGTPGSSYNSPLHF.